These 26 T cell receptor beta chains were sequenced from one sample in a study of cytomegalovirus exposure and HLA in healthy donors. Primers included in the PCR were 60 Vbeta and 13 Jbeta primers. Measured with immunoSEQ multiplex PCR; TCRdb has only the in-frame clones, and not every one. This table holds 130,000 to 150,000 clones, around 81% found once. Material: PBMCs. Source of these receptors: a man aged 40-55 years in good health and CMV-seropositive.

The J gene is TRBJ2-3, the V gene TRBV9; no firm D call. V was trimmed by 3 bases and J by 4 bases, leaving 12 bases between them. This CDR3 comprises 14 residues. CDR1 and CDR2 from the germline V gene are SGDLS and YYNGEE. The CDR3 nucleotides are TGTGCCAGCAGCGGTCCCCGACTCTCAGATACGCAGTATTTT. Amino acid sequence: CASSGPRLSDTQYF.

V gene TRBV9 combines with J gene TRBJ2-1; D ambiguous. Per the germline V gene, CDR1 is SGDLS and CDR2 is YYNGEE. With 4 bases removed from V and 4 bases from J, the gap between germline ends came to 6 bases. The CDR3 loop spans 12 amino acids. CDR3 sequence: CASSNQYNEQFF. The CDR3 DNA sequence: TGTGCCAGCAGCAATCAATACAATGAGCAGTTCTTC.

The genes are TRBV18 and TRBJ1-1; no clear D gene. CDR1 is KGHSH and CDR2 is LQKENI in the germline V gene. Deletions cut 3 bases from V and 0 bases from J, with 5 bases between. The CDR3 has 13 residues. The CDR3 nucleotides read TGTGCCAGCTCACCGTCCATGAACACTGAAGCTTTCTTT. This translates into CASSPSMNTEAFF. Using reference TRBV18 and TRBJ1-1 for the parts outside the CDR3, the full variable domain is NAGVMQNPRHLVRRRGQEARLRCSPMKGHSHVYWYRQLPEEGLKFMVYLQKENIIDESGMPKERFSAEFPKEGPSILRIQQVVRGDSAAYFCASSPSMNTEAFFGQGTRLTVV.

The chain combines TRBV30 with TRBJ2-3; 11 nucleotides match TRBD2. The germline V gene has CDR1 GTSNPN and CDR2 SVGIG (reference sequence). This CDR3 comprises 15 residues. Unmatched junction bases numbered 5, after V lost 3 bases and J lost 3 bases. CDR3 coding DNA: TGTGCCTGGAGCTGGTCTAGCGGGGGGACAGATACGCAGTATTTT. Residues: CAWSWSSGGTDTQYF.

J is TRBJ2-6 and V is TRBV27; perhaps TRBD1 as D (5 bases). V dropped 5 bases and J dropped 0 bases, with 14 bases sitting between them. Germline CDR1 and CDR2: MNHEY and SMNVEV (reference sequence). The CDR3 contains 17 residues. The CDR3 here is CASSPSTVLSGANVLTF. CDR3 DNA sequence: TGTGCCAGCAGTCCCTCGACAGTCCTCTCTGGGGCCAACGTCCTGACTTTC. Full variable domain (rest looked up from reference TRBV27 and TRBJ2-6): EAQVTQNPRYLITVTGKKLTVTCSQNMNHEYMSWYRQDPGLGLRQIYYSMNVEVTDKGDVPEGYKVSRKEKRNFPLILESPSPNQTSLYFCASSPSTVLSGANVLTFGAGSRLTVL.

V is TRBV28 and J is TRBJ1-1; TRBD1 matches 8 bases. J gave up 5 bases and V 7 bases, and 9 bases lay outside the gene matches. Germline V lookup: CDR1 MDHEN, CDR2 SYDVKM. The CDR3 runs to 14 residues. The CDR3 DNA is TGTGCCAGCAAAAGACAGGGGTCGATTACTGAAGCTTTCTTT. This encodes CASKRQGSITEAFF.

This rearrangement joins TRBV7-9 to TRBJ2-6; 10 nucleotides agree with TRBD1. The CDR3 has 17 residues. Trimming removed 5 bases from V and 2 bases from J; junction bases left unmatched: 6. CDR1 is SEHNR, CDR2 FQNEAQ, per germline (reference sequence). The CDR3, as DNA: TGTGCCAGCAGCACAGACAGGGGGCGTACTGGGGCCAACGTCCTGACTTTC. Encoded protein: CASSTDRGRTGANVLTF.

This clone has more than one count but fewer than ten. Written as DNA, the CDR3 is TGCAGCGTTGAATATTCCTCCGCTGAAGCTTTCTTT. This codes for CSVEYSSAEAFF. The V and J genes are TRBV29-1 and TRBJ1-1; no firm D call. V lost 2 bases to trimming and J lost 6 bases, with 10 bases between them. Germline V lookup: CDR1 SQVTM, CDR2 ANQGSEA. This CDR3 region has 12 residues.

This chain uses TRBV7-2 with TRBJ2-5, with TRBD2 identical over 7 bases. The trim removed 5 bases at V and 2 bases at J, leaving 5 bases unmatched. CDR1 and CDR2 from the germline V gene are SGHTA and FQGNSA. The CDR3 spans 14 residues. The CDR3 nucleotides are TGTGCCAGCAGCCTGTCGGGGGGTCAAGAGACCCAGTACTTC. This translates into CASSLSGGQETQYF.

This chain links TRBV7-2 with TRBJ1-5; 7 nucleotides align to TRBD1. V was clipped by 6 bases and J by 4 bases; unmatched bases: 9. The CDR3 runs 15 residues. Per germline, CDR1 SGHTA and CDR2 FQGNSA. CDR3 loop: CASRPYSGGNQPQHF. CDR3 nucleotide sequence: TGTGCCAGCAGGCCCTACTCAGGGGGAAATCAGCCCCAGCATTTT. The entire variable domain, with the rest obtained from reference TRBV7-2 and TRBJ1-5, is as follows: GAGVSQSPSNKVTEKGKDVELRCDPISGHTALYWYRQSLGQGLEFLIYFQGNSAPDKSGLPSDRFSAERTGGSVSTLTIQRTQQEDSAVYLCASRPYSGGNQPQHFGDGTRLSIL.

The chain recombines TRBV13 with TRBJ2-5, with TRBD1 identical over 7 bases. This CDR3 has 15 amino acids. Germline values: CDR1 PRHDT, CDR2 FYEKMQ (reference sequence). Losses at the gene ends were 4 bases for V and 5 bases for J; bases not matched to a gene: 10. CDR3 sequence (DNA): TGTGCCAGCAGCTCGTTCGACAGGGTTTCGGAGACCCAGTACTTC. Its translation is CASSSFDRVSETQYF.

This rearrangement joins TRBV13 to TRBJ2-1, with 8 nucleotides matching TRBD2. V gave up 5 bases and J gave up 9 bases; unmatched junction bases: 9. Germline V CDR1 and CDR2: PRHDT, FYEKMQ (reference sequence). CDR3 length: 14 amino acids. CDR3 bases: TGTGCCAGCAGCCCAACCACTAGCGGCGGTGAGCAGTTCTTC. It codes for CASSPTTSGGEQFF.

This clone came up once. The chain combines TRBV14 with TRBJ1-4, with D tentatively TRBD1 (6 bases). V was cut by 1 base and J by 10 bases, with 25 bases left in between. This CDR3 has 18 residues. The germline gives CDR1 SGHDN, CDR2 FVKESK. The chain's CDR3 is CASSQGRSQGSLLGKLFF. CDR3 nucleotide sequence: TGTGCCAGCAGCCAAGGACGTTCACAGGGAAGCCTGTTAGGAAAACTGTTTTTT.

This clone was counted a few times. J is TRBJ1-6 and V is TRBV6-1, with D possibly being TRBD1 (5 bases). The ends were cut back, 4 bases at V and 3 bases at J, with 7 bases in the middle. The length of the CDR3 is 14 residues. Looked up from germline, CDR1 is MNHNS and CDR2 is SASEGT. This CDR3 is CASSAGDYNSPLHF. In nucleotides, the CDR3 is TGTGCCAGCAGTGCGGGGGACTATAATTCACCCCTCCACTTT.

The chain combines TRBV6-5 with TRBJ2-7; TRBD2 matches at 7 bases. Losses at the gene ends were 4 bases for V and 5 bases for J; bases not matched to a gene: 8. This CDR3 has 14 residues. CDR1 MNHEY and CDR2 SVGAGI come from the germline V gene. As DNA, the CDR3 is TGTGCCAGCAGTTTCGGACTAGGCAGGAACGAGCAGTACTTC. As protein: CASSFGLGRNEQYF.

The gene calls are TRBV4-3 and TRBJ2-1; TRBD2 agrees at 10 bases. The ends lost 0 bases at V and 8 bases at J; junction bases unmatched: 10. Germline V CDR1 and CDR2: LGHNA, YSLEER. The CDR3 is made up of 17 amino acids. CDR3 region: CASSQEASGRGYDEQFF. For the CDR3, the DNA is TGCGCCAGCAGCCAAGAGGCTAGCGGGAGAGGATACGATGAGCAGTTCTTC.

The chain employs TRBV19 and TRBJ1-1; tentatively, D is TRBD1 (6 bases). The CDR3 contains 15 residues. With 10 bases removed from V and 0 bases from J, the gap between germline ends came to 18 bases. The germline CDR1 and CDR2 sequences are LNHDA and SQIVND (reference sequence). The CDR3 loop is CATLGLAGVNTEAFF. In DNA, the CDR3 is TGTGCCACCCTTGGGCTGGCAGGGGTGAACACTGAAGCTTTCTTT.

The V call is TRBV4-1, the J call TRBJ2-3; TRBD1 matches at 7 bases. With V trimmed by 1 base and J by 3 bases, 10 bases remained unmatched. The germline CDR1 and CDR2 sequences are MGHRA and YSYEKL. This CDR3 comprises 17 residues. CDR3 loop: CASSQAEGASLTDTQYF. Written as DNA, the CDR3 is TGCGCCAGCAGCCAAGCCGAGGGGGCGTCGCTTACAGATACGCAGTATTTT.

DNA for the CDR3: TGTGCCAGTAGTGGGACACATACACGCTCTGGGGCCAACGTCCTGACTTTC. Translation gives CASSGTHTRSGANVLTF. The V and J genes are TRBV19 and TRBJ2-6; the D gene is possibly TRBD1 (6 bases). CDR3 length: 17 amino acids. The germline gives CDR1 LNHDA, CDR2 SQIVND (reference sequence). V lost 5 bases and J lost 0, with 14 bases in between.

This chain connects TRBV7-2 to TRBJ1-6, with 8 bases matching TRBD1. Trimming at V came to 5 bases and at J to 6 bases, leaving 3 bases not matched to a gene. Per germline, CDR1 SGHTA and CDR2 FQGNSA. The CDR3 runs 14 residues. CDR3 in DNA: TGTGCCAGCAGCCGGGGACAGGCTAATTCACCCCTCCACTTT. It specifies CASSRGQANSPLHF.

As concerns this clone: Other DNA sequences in this specimen translate into the identical CDR3. This rearrangement joins TRBV19 to TRBJ2-7; maybe TRBD2 (6 bases). V was shortened by 5 bases and J by 4 bases, with 12 bases between the two germline ends. This CDR3 contains 13 residues. CDR1 and CDR2 (germline): LNHDA, SQIVND (reference sequence). CDR3 sequence: CASSPGTGYEQYF. In nucleotides, the CDR3 is TGTGCCAGTAGTCCAGGGACTGGGTACGAGCAGTACTTC.

The chain has TRBV12-5 and TRBJ2-5; TRBD1 matches 8 bases. The V gene's germline CDR1 is LGHNT and CDR2 FRNRAP. Losses at the gene ends were 6 bases for V and 5 bases for J; bases not matched to a gene: 5. This CDR3 has 13 residues. This CDR3 is CASGRQGWETQYF. CDR3 coding DNA: TGTGCTAGTGGCCGACAGGGGTGGGAGACCCAGTACTTC.

V gene TRBV28 combines with J gene TRBJ1-2; D is perhaps TRBD1 (5 bases). This CDR3 is 13 amino acids long. CDR1 and CDR2 from the germline V gene are MDHEN and SYDVKM. The V end was cut by 2 bases, the J end by 8 bases, with 12 bases between. CDR3 DNA sequence: TGTGCCAGCAGTTTACAGGGTAACGAGGGCTACACCTTC. Translating gives CASSLQGNEGYTF.

This chain links TRBV10-2 with TRBJ1-1, with D possibly TRBD1 on 6 matching bases. This CDR3 has 13 residues. Germline lookup yields CDR1 WSHSY and CDR2 SAAADI. The CDR3 DNA reads as TGCTCCTCCGGGGCAGGGGCGAACACTGAAGCTTTCTTT. This translates into CSSGAGANTEAFF.

This clone was seen more than once but under ten times. V and J are TRBV19 and TRBJ2-7, with a weak D call TRBD2 (5 bases). Per the germline V gene, CDR1 is LNHDA and CDR2 is SQIVND (reference sequence). CDR3 length: 15 residues. V lost 4 bases and J lost 2, with 15 bases in between. The CDR3 loop reads CASSTAGDSAYEQYF. The CDR3 DNA sequence: TGTGCCAGTAGTACGGCCGGGGATTCGGCCTACGAGCAGTACTTC.

The rearrangement uses TRBV30 and TRBJ1-2, with TRBD1 matching over 8 bases. The V gene end was trimmed by 1 base and the J gene end by 6 bases; junction bases not matched to a gene: 7. Per germline, CDR1 GTSNPN and CDR2 SVGIG (reference sequence). There are 14 residues in the CDR3. CDR3 in amino acids: CAWSGTGRNNGYTF. In DNA form, the CDR3 reads TGTGCCTGGAGTGGGACAGGGCGGAATAATGGCTACACCTTC.